One sample yielded the 14 T cell receptor beta chains listed below, sequenced in a study of T cell changes during pregnancy in multiple sclerosis. The repertoire was sequenced with immunoSEQ multiplex PCR; TCRdb's copy has only in-frame clones and lacks some. Of 50,000 to 65,000 clones detected, about 94% appear once; the ten largest clones hold approximately 3.4%. The sequenced sample was CD8+ T cells from peripheral blood mononuclear cells, obtained in the second trimester of pregnancy. The origin of the receptors is a female donor with multiple sclerosis, enrolled in a pregnancy study.

J is TRBJ1-5 and V is TRBV4-1, with D maybe TRBD1 (6 bases). This CDR3 is built from 14 residues. Germline CDR1 reads MGHRA; CDR2 reads YSYEKL. Trimming pared 1 base from V and 7 bases from J, leaving 11 bases between. In nucleotides, the CDR3 is TGCGCCAGCAGCCAAGGTGGGGGGGCCCAGCCCCAGCATTTT. Its translation: CASSQGGGAQPQHF.

With regard to this clone: Other DNA variants within this sample encode the same CDR3. The rearrangement joins TRBV29-1 to TRBJ1-2, with unresolved D. Germline V lookup: CDR1 SQVTM, CDR2 ANQGSEA. The CDR3 covers 11 residues. V dropped 0 bases and J dropped 6 bases, with 5 bases sitting between them. Here the CDR3 reads CSVEDRNGYTF. In DNA, the CDR3 is TGCAGCGTTGAAGATAGAAATGGCTACACCTTC.

The V gene is TRBV2, the J gene TRBJ2-7; D is possibly TRBD1 (6 bases). The CDR3 spans 15 residues. Trimming stripped 5 bases from V and 2 bases from J, with 16 bases between. Germline CDR1 reads SNHLY; CDR2 reads FYNNEI. CDR3 loop: CASSNSGWDTYEQYF. CDR3 sequence (DNA): TGTGCCAGCAGTAACTCAGGGTGGGACACCTACGAGCAGTACTTC.

The chain recombines TRBV30 with TRBJ2-7; TRBD1 agrees at 11 bases. From germline, CDR1 is GTSNPN and CDR2 SVGIG (reference sequence). J gave up 3 bases and V 2 bases, and 6 bases lay outside the gene matches. The CDR3 consists of 15 residues. CDR3 nucleotides: TGTGCCTGGAGTTTCGGGACAGGGGGAAGCTACGAGCAGTACTTC. Protein sequence: CAWSFGTGGSYEQYF. The whole variable domain, filled in from reference TRBV30 and TRBJ2-7, reads SQTIHQWPATLVQPVGSPLSLECTVEGTSNPNLYWYRQAAGRGLQLLFYSVGIGQISSEVPQNLSASRPQDRQFILSSKKLLLSDSGFYLCAWSFGTGGSYEQYFGPGTRLTVT.

J is TRBJ2-2 and V is TRBV4-1; D not certain. Per the germline V gene, CDR1 is MGHRA and CDR2 is YSYEKL. The CDR3 sequence is 12 residues long. The V gene lost 7 bases and the J gene lost 5 bases, with 8 bases spanning the gap. The CDR3 here is CASTPRTGELFF. For the CDR3, the DNA is TGCGCCAGCACCCCCCGGACCGGGGAGCTGTTTTTT.

V gene TRBV27 combines with J gene TRBJ2-1, with D possibly being TRBD2 (6 bases). Germline assignment: CDR1 MNHEY and CDR2 SMNVEV (reference sequence). V lost 4 bases, J lost 5 bases, and 18 bases lay in between. The CDR3 is 16 residues long. CDR3 nucleotide sequence: TGTGCCAGCAGTTCATTGGGGCTAGCGCGGAACAATGAGCAGTTCTTC. Its protein is CASSSLGLARNNEQFF.

The CDR3 loop is CATSRGGLTNYGYTF. CDR3 DNA sequence: TGTGCCACCAGCAGAGGGGGGCTTACTAACTATGGCTACACCTTC. The chain recombines TRBV15 with TRBJ1-2; D possibly corresponds to TRBD1 (6 bases). The V end lost 1 base, the J end lost 0 bases, and 9 bases lay between the germline ends. This CDR3 region has 15 residues. Germline CDR1 reads LNHNV; CDR2 reads YYDKDF (reference sequence).

In the case of this clone: The same CDR3 also results from other DNA sequences found in this sample. This chain joins TRBV19 and TRBJ2-7; 10 bases line up with TRBD2. From germline, CDR1 is LNHDA and CDR2 SQIVND (reference sequence). Trimming took 5 bases from V and 1 from J; bases not matched to a gene: 2. This CDR3 is built from 14 residues. CDR3 coding DNA: TGTGCCAGTAGTCCTAGCGGGAGTTCCTACGAGCAGTACTTC. Encoded protein: CASSPSGSSYEQYF.

The genes are TRBV7-6 and TRBJ1-5; no reliable D call. Germline values: CDR1 SGHVS, CDR2 FNYEAQ. The CDR3 consists of 15 residues. V was trimmed by 5 bases and J by 2 bases, leaving 13 bases between them. This CDR3 reads CASSHPGGRNQPQHF. The CDR3 region has the DNA TGTGCCAGCAGCCACCCCGGCGGGCGCAATCAGCCCCAGCATTTT.

The gene calls are TRBV12-5 and TRBJ1-2; 8 bases agree with TRBD1. Germline V gene data show CDR1 as LGHNT and CDR2 as FRNRAP. This CDR3 contains 13 residues. Losses at the gene ends were 6 bases for V and 6 bases for J; bases not matched to a gene: 6. The CDR3 loop reads CASGTGAGDGYTF. The CDR3 region has the DNA TGTGCTAGTGGGACAGGGGCCGGGGATGGCTACACCTTC.

The rearrangement uses TRBV30 and TRBJ2-1, with 9 bases that match TRBD1. V lost 3 bases and J lost 9; bases outside the gene matches: 12. Germline values: CDR1 GTSNPN, CDR2 SVGIG (reference sequence). The CDR3 spans 15 residues. CDR3 sequence: CAWSNRDRVRSEQFF. As DNA, the CDR3 is TGTGCCTGGAGCAACCGGGACAGGGTGCGATCTGAGCAGTTCTTC. Full variable domain (missing parts from reference TRBV30 and TRBJ2-1): SQTIHQWPATLVQPVGSPLSLECTVEGTSNPNLYWYRQAAGRGLQLLFYSVGIGQISSEVPQNLSASRPQDRQFILSSKKLLLSDSGFYLCAWSNRDRVRSEQFFGPGTRLTVL.

The chain employs TRBV5-6 and TRBJ2-2; maybe TRBD2 (6 bases). The length of the CDR3 is 13 residues. Looked up from germline, CDR1 is SGHDT and CDR2 is YYEEEE. The V end was cut by 4 bases, the J end by 6 bases, with 10 bases between. The CDR3 nucleotides are TGTGCCAGCAGCAGACTAGTTCCCGGGGAGCTGTTTTTT. Translation gives CASSRLVPGELFF. Full variable domain (rest looked up from reference TRBV5-6 and TRBJ2-2): DAGVTQSPTHLIKTRGQQVTLRCSPKSGHDTVSWYQQALGQGPQFIFQYYEEEERQRGNFPDRFSGHQFPNYSSELNVNALLLGDSALYLCASSRLVPGELFFGEGSRLTVL.

To note about this clone: One junction end does not reproduce the germline sequence, and a read error may be involved. This chain links TRBV4-2 with TRBJ1-5; D remains unclear. The germline V gene encodes CDR1 LGHNA and CDR2 YNFKEQ. This CDR3 has 12 residues. CDR3: CANSQGGPPQHF. CDR3 bases: TGTGCCAACAGCCAAGGAGGGCCGCCCCAGCATTTT.

The chain uses TRBV19 and TRBJ2-7; 7 bases agree with TRBD2. CDR1 LNHDA and CDR2 SQIVND come from the germline V gene (reference sequence). The CDR3 has 11 residues. The V gene end was trimmed by 11 bases and the J gene end by 0 bases; junction bases not matched to a gene: 1. The CDR3 sequence: CAAGDSYEQYF. For the CDR3, the DNA is TGTGCCGCGGGGGACTCCTACGAGCAGTACTTC. The full variable domain, in which reference TRBV19 and TRBJ2-7 provide the parts outside the CDR3, is DGGITQSPKYLFRKEGQNVTLSCEQNLNHDAMYWYRQDPGQGLRLIYYSQIVNDFQKGDIAEGYSVSREKKESFPLTVTSAQKNPTAFYLCAAGDSYEQYFGPGTRLTVT.